This T cell receptor beta chain was sequenced in a study of CD8+ T cells in alopecia areata. Overall study results and limits: Scalp samples also contribute reads from the resident alphabeta T cells found in normal skin. Scalp clonality decreased significantly with tofacitinib, and so did expanded CD8+ clones among the top 100. Numerous clones, expanded in lesions, remained in scalp and blood during tofacitinib. Clonality in lesional scalp, especially alopecia totalis/universalis, exceeded that of normal scalp.

Notes on this clone: Its target is not known.

Extracted from the samples, RNA was reverse transcribed into cDNA to serve as the sequencing template. Repertoires were generated with immunoSEQ multiplex PCR, while TCRdb's copy carries only in-frame clones and drops some. This sample has 200,000 or so clones; 35% to 45% occur once, and the top ten carry around 0.48%. Germline CDR1 reads SQVTM; CDR2 reads ANQGSEA. Trimming removed 6 bases from V and 2 bases from J, with 14 bases in between. This CDR3 is 13 amino acids long. Treatment described: oral pan-JAK inhibitor, 5-10 mg twice daily. Sequenced here: CD4+ T cells sorted from blood, sampled between weeks 30 and 35, from a patient treated with tofacitinib. The receptor was isolated from a human donor with alopecia areata. V gene TRBV29-1 combines with J gene TRBJ2-7; D might be TRBD2 (5 bases). CDR3 protein: CSVSTRATYEQYF. The CDR3 region has the DNA TGCAGCGTGTCAACGCGGGCCACCTACGAGCAGTACTTC.